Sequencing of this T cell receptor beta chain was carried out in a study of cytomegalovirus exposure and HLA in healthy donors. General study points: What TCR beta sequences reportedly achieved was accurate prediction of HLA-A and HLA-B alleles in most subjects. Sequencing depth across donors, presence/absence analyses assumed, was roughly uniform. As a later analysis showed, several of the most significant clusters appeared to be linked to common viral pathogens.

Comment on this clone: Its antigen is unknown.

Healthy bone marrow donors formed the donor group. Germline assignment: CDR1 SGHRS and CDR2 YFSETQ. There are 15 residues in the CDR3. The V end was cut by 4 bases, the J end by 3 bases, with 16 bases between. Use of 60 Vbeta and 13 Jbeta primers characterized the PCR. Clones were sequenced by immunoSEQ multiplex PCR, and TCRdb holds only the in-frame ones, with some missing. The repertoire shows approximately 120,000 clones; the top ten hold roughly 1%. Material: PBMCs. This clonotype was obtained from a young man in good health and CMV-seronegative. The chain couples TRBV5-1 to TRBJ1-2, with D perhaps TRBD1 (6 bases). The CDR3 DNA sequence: TGCGCCAGCAGCCAAACGGGACACATCGACTATGGCTACACCTTC. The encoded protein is CASSQTGHIDYGYTF.